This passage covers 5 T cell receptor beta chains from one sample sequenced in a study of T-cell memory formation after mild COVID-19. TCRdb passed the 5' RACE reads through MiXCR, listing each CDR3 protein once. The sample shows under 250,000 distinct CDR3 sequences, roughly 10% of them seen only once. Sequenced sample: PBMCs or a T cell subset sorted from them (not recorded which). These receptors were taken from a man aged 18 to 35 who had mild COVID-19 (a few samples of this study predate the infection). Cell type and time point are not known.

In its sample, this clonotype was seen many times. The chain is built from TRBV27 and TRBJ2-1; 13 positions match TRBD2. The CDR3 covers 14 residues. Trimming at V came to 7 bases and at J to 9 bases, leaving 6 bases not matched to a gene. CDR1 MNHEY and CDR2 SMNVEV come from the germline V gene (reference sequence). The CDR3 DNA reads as TGTGCCAGCAAGACTAGCGGGGGGCTGGTTGAGCAGTTCTTC. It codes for CASKTSGGLVEQFF.

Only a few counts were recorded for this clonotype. Here the CDR3 reads CASSAAGGRDEQFF. The CDR3 nucleotides read TGTGCCAGCAGCGCTGCAGGGGGCCGCGATGAGCAGTTCTTC. The rearrangement joins TRBV6-6 to TRBJ2-1; 8 bases are shared with TRBD1. The germline V gene has CDR1 MNHNY and CDR2 SVGAGI (reference sequence). J gave up 8 bases and V 6 bases, and 9 bases lay outside the gene matches. This CDR3 is built from 14 residues.

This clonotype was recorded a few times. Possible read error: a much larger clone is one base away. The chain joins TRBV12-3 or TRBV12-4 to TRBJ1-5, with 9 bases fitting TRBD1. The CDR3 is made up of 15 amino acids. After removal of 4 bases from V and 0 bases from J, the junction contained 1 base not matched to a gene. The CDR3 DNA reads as TGTGCCAGCAGTTGGGACAGGGATAGCAATCAGCCCCAGCATTTT. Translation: CASSWDRDSNQPQHF.

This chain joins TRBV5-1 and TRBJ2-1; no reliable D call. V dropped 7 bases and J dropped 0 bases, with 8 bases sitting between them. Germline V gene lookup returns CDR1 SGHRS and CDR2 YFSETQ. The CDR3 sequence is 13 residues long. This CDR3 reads CASGRFSYNEQFF. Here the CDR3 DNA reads TGCGCCAGCGGACGGTTCTCCTACAATGAGCAGTTCTTC.

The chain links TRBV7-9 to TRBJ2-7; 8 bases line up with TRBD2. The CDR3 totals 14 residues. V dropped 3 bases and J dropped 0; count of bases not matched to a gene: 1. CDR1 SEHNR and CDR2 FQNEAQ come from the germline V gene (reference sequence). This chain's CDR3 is CASSFGGGSYEQYV. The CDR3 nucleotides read TGTGCCAGCAGCTTCGGGGGGGGCTCCTACGAGCAGTACGTC.